This T cell receptor beta chain was profiled in a study of blood T cell repertoires in COVID-19. Background on the study: In each case, the material was cDNA or gDNA derived from T cells, B-cell-depleted T cells, or PBMCs.

The Seattle site enrolled patients during active infection and followed them longitudinally. This table comes from immunoSEQ multiplex PCR, and its TCRdb copy is limited to in-frame clones, with some not included. Of fewer than 30,000 clones in the sample, approximately 85% are singletons; the top ten hold more than 25%. The receptor was derived from an elderly woman with COVID-19, enrolled during active disease. The sample comprised peripheral blood.

In DNA form, the CDR3 reads TGTGCCTGGAGTAGAGCGGGGCCCCCCTACGAGCAGTACTTC. It is translated as CAWSRAGPPYEQYF. The chain joins TRBV30 to TRBJ2-7; 7 bases are a match to TRBD2. V was pared by 2 bases and J by 2 bases, with 6 bases of the junction left unmatched. From germline, CDR1 is GTSNPN and CDR2 SVGIG (reference sequence). The CDR3 is 14 amino acids.